This T cell receptor beta chain is from a study of a mutant IDH1 vaccine in newly diagnosed glioma. Time point defined: week 23, last vaccination. Topical imiquimod accompanied each vaccine dose, which consisted of 300 ug of mutant IDH1 20-mer peptide. From germline, CDR1 is MNHEY and CDR2 SMNVEV (reference sequence). CDR3 size: 16 residues. V lost 5 bases and J lost 3, with 17 bases in between. Concerning this clone: Its antigen is as yet unknown.

TCRdb's table, derived via immunoSEQ multiplex PCR, lists solely in-frame clones and lacks some. Here the sample spans under 70,000 clones, 84% being singletons. This material consisted of PBMCs, taken from a glioma patient whose treatment included an IDH1 peptide vaccine. The TCR was taken from a man younger than 35 with glioma. The rearrangement joins TRBV27 to TRBJ2-1; D remains unclear. DNA of the CDR3: TGTGCCAGCAGTCCCCCGCGAAGGACCCACTACAATGAGCAGTTCTTC. Protein product: CASSPPRRTHYNEQFF.